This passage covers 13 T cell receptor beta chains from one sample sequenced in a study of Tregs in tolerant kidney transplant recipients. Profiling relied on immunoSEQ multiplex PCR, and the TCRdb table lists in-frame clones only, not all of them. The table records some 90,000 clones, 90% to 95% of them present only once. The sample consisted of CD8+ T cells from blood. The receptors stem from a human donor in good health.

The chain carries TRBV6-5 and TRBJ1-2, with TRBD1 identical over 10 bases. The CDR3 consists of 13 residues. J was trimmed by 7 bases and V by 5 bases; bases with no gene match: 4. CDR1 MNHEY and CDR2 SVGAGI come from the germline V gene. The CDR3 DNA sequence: TGTGCCAGCAGTCCGACAGGGGGCGGTGGCTACACCTTC. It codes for CASSPTGGGGYTF.

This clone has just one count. DNA for the CDR3: TGTGCCAGCAGCCTGACTAGCGGGGGGTCAGAGACCCAGTACTTC. Residues: CASSLTSGGSETQYF. This chain uses TRBV11-2 with TRBJ2-5, with 13 bases identical to TRBD2. Germline CDR1 reads SGHAT; CDR2 reads FQNNGV. V shed 5 bases and J 4 bases; nucleotides not matched to a gene: 4. CDR3 size: 15 residues.

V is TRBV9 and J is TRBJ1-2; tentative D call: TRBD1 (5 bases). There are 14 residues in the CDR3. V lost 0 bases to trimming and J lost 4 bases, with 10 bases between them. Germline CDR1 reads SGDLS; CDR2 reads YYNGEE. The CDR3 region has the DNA TGTGCCAGCAGCGTAGGAGGAGGGGTCTATGGCTACACCTTC. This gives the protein CASSVGGGVYGYTF.

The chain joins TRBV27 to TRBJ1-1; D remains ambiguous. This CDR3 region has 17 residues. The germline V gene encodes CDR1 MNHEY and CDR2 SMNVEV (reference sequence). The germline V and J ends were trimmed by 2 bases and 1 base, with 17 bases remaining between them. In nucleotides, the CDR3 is TGTGCCAGCAGTTTAAACGTCGGGGTTGGGCGGAACACTGAAGCTTTCTTT. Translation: CASSLNVGVGRNTEAFF.

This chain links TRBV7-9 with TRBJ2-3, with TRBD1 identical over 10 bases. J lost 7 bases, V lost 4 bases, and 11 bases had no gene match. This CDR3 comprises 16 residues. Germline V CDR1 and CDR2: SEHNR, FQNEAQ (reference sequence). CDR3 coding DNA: TGTGCCAGCAGCTCTAGTAAGGGACAGGGGATTAATACGCAGTATTTT. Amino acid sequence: CASSSSKGQGINTQYF. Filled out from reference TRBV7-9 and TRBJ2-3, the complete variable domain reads DTGVSQNPRHKITKRGQNVTFRCDPISEHNRLYWYRQTLGQGPEFLTYFQNEAQLEKSRLLSDRFSAERPKGSFSTLEIQRTEQGDSAMYLCASSSSKGQGINTQYFGPGTRLTVL.

The DNA of the CDR3 is TGTGCCACCTCACGGGATTGGGACACTGAAGCTTTCTTT. Translated: CATSRDWDTEAFF. The V and J genes are TRBV19 and TRBJ1-1; unclear D gene. The CDR3 runs 13 residues. Trimming took off 10 bases at V and 3 bases at J, with 15 bases between the two ends. Germline lookup yields CDR1 LNHDA and CDR2 SQIVND (reference sequence).

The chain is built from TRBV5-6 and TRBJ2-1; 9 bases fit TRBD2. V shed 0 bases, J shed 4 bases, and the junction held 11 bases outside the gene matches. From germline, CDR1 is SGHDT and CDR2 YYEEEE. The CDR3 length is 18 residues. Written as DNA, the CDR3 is TGTGCCAGCAGCTTGGCGCTTGGGGGGACTAGCATTTACAATGAGCAGTTCTTC. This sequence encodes CASSLALGGTSIYNEQFF.

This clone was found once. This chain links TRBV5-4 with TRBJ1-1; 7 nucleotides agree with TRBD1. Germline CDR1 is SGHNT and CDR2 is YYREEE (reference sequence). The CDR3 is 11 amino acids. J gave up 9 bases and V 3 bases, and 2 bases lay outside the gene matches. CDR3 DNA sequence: TGTGCCAGCAGCTCGGGACAGAAAGCTTTCTTT. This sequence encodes CASSSGQKAFF.

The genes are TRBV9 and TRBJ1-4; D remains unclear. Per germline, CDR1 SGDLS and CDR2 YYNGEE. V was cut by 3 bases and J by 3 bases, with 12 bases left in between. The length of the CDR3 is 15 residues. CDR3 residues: CASSEGGIPNEKLFF. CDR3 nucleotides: TGTGCCAGCAGCGAGGGAGGTATACCTAATGAAAAACTGTTTTTT.

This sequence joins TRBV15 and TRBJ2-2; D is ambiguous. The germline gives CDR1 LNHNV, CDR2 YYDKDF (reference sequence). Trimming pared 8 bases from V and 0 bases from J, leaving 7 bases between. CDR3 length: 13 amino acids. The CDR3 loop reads CATRDTNTGELFF. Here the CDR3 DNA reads TGTGCCACCCGAGACACGAACACCGGGGAGCTGTTTTTT.

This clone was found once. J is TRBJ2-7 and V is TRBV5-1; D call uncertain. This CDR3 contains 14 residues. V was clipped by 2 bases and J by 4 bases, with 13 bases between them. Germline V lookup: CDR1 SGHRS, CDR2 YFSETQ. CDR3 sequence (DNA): TGCGCCAGCAGCTTTACTGGGAACCCTTACGAGCAGTACTTC. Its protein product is CASSFTGNPYEQYF.

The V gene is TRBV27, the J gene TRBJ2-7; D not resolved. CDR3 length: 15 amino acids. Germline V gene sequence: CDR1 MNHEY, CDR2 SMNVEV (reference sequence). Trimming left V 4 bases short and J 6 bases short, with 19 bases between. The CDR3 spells CASSWEKGRTIEQYF. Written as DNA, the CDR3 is TGTGCCAGCAGTTGGGAAAAGGGCAGGACGATCGAGCAGTACTTC.

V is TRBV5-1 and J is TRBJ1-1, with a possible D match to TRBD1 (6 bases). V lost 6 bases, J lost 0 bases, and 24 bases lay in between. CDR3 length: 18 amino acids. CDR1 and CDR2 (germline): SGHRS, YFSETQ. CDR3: CASNLDRLRDPMNTEAFF. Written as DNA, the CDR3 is TGCGCCAGCAATCTGGACAGATTGAGAGACCCGATGAACACTGAAGCTTTCTTT.